A single sample gave rise to the 32 T cell receptor beta chains below, sequenced in a study of CD8+ T cells in alopecia areata (dated by TCRdb to about 2018). The library was built by means of the immunoSEQ multiplex PCR assay. To provide template for TCR sequencing, every sample had RNA extracted and reverse transcribed into cDNA. What TCRdb holds here is the immuneACCESS table cut down to in-frame rearrangements. Part of the clones is not present; checked against another copy, under half of the missing clones reflect an unresolved V gene, and the others are unexplained. This sample has about 140,000 clones in its table, and 55% of those were observed once. The ten largest clonotypes hold more than 4.5% of the sample. Sequences were obtained from CD4+ T cells sorted from blood. The source is a human donor in good health.

The V call is TRBV5-4, the J call TRBJ1-5; D may be TRBD1 (5 bases). The CDR3 extends over 16 amino acids. Trimming cost V 0 bases and J 0 bases, with 10 bases left between them. CDR1 and CDR2 from the germline V gene are SGHNT and YYREEE (reference sequence). The CDR3 nucleotides read TGTGCCAGCAGCTTGGGGGGACCTTATAGCAATCAGCCCCAGCATTTT. It is translated as CASSLGGPYSNQPQHF.

As regards this clone: At one end the junction does not follow the germline gene, possibly because of a read error. The chain links TRBV6-1 to TRBJ2-5; possible D gene TRBD1, 6 bases. The germline CDR1 and CDR2 sequences are MNHNS and SASEGT. The CDR3 is made up of 12 amino acids. The CDR3 nucleotides read TGTGCCATCAGTGGGGGCGCAGAGACCCAGTACTTC. It encodes CAISGGAETQYF.

This clone was observed a handful of times. The rearrangement uses TRBV11-2 and TRBJ1-1; D is possibly TRBD1 (5 bases). The CDR3 is 16 amino acids. Trimming pared 2 bases from V and 2 bases from J, leaving 15 bases between. Germline V CDR1 and CDR2: SGHAT, FQNNGV. The DNA of the CDR3 is TGTGCCAGCAGCTTACCCCGGGCAGGGCGTAACACTGAAGCTTTCTTT. Its protein is CASSLPRAGRNTEAFF.

This clone was recorded only once. Other nucleotide sequences in the sample specify the same CDR3. V usage is TRBV7-9 and J usage is TRBJ2-5; D perhaps matches TRBD2 (5 bases). Germline V gene lookup returns CDR1 SEHNR and CDR2 FQNEAQ (reference sequence). Trimming pared 5 bases from V and 5 bases from J, leaving 6 bases between. This CDR3 has 11 amino acids. CDR3 residues: CASSRRETQYF. The CDR3 DNA reads TGTGCCAGCAGCAGGAGGGAGACCCAGTACTTC.

CDR3 sequence: CASSQVLGIQETQYF. The CDR3 DNA sequence: TGTGCCAGCAGCCAAGTTCTTGGGATCCAAGAGACCCAGTACTTC. The chain links TRBV14 to TRBJ2-5; D is uncertain. This CDR3 spans 15 amino acids. The V end was cut by 1 base, the J end by 1 base, with 10 bases between. CDR1 and CDR2 from the germline V gene are SGHDN and FVKESK.

This chain links TRBV6-6 with TRBJ2-7; 8 bases line up with TRBD2. The germline CDR1 and CDR2 sequences are MNHNY and SVGAGI (reference sequence). Germline trimming cut 6 bases from V and 0 bases from J; bases unmatched to any gene: 4. The CDR3 consists of 14 residues. The CDR3 coding sequence is TGTGCCAGCAGCCCCAGCGGGGGCTCCTACGAGCAGTACTTC. Its translation is CASSPSGGSYEQYF.

The CDR3 loop reads CASSRVNSNTYEQYF. The CDR3 bases are TGTGCCAGTAGTAGGGTTAACAGCAATACCTACGAGCAGTACTTC. This sequence joins TRBV19 and TRBJ2-7; D is ambiguous. The CDR3 contains 15 residues. The germline CDR1 and CDR2 sequences are LNHDA and SQIVND (reference sequence). V lost 4 bases, J lost 2 bases, and 15 bases lay in between. Full variable domain (missing parts from reference TRBV19 and TRBJ2-7): DGGITQSPKYLFRKEGQNVTLSCEQNLNHDAMYWYRQDPGQGLRLIYYSQIVNDFQKGDIAEGYSVSREKKESFPLTVTSAQKNPTAFYLCASSRVNSNTYEQYFGPGTRLTVT.

The chain combines TRBV4-1 with TRBJ2-5, with a tentative D call TRBD2 (5 bases). The length of the CDR3 is 14 residues. V lost 3 bases to trimming and J lost 1 base, with 9 bases between them. Germline V gene lookup returns CDR1 MGHRA and CDR2 YSYEKL. The CDR3 loop is CASSQVGSQETQYF. DNA of the CDR3: TGCGCCAGCAGCCAGGTAGGGAGCCAAGAGACCCAGTACTTC.

The chain couples TRBV6-5 to TRBJ2-7; no clear D gene. Germline V gene sequence: CDR1 MNHEY, CDR2 SVGAGI. Trimming took 5 bases from V and 6 from J, leaving 14 bases between them. This CDR3 region has 13 residues. The CDR3 coding sequence is TGTGCCAGCAGTCTAGGACGGGCCCTCGAGCAGTACTTC. Amino acid sequence: CASSLGRALEQYF.

To note about this clone: At the DNA level, this CDR3 is encoded by other sequences in the same sample as well. The CDR3 loop reads CASSLTSGSTGELFF. The DNA for the CDR3 is TGTGCCAGCAGCCTGACTAGCGGGTCCACCGGGGAGCTGTTTTTT. V is TRBV27 and J is TRBJ2-2, with TRBD2 matching over 10 bases. The germline V gene encodes CDR1 MNHEY and CDR2 SMNVEV (reference sequence). The junction had 5 bases not matched to a gene; V was cut back by 6 bases and J by 4 bases. The CDR3 length is 15 residues.

The chain joins TRBV7-9 to TRBJ1-2; TRBD1 might be the D (6 bases). Germline values: CDR1 SEHNR, CDR2 FQNEAQ (reference sequence). This CDR3 comprises 14 residues. Deletions cut 5 bases from V and 2 bases from J, with 12 bases between. The DNA for the CDR3 is TGTGCCAGCAGCACCGGACAGCAAAACTATGGCTACACCTTC. Its translation: CASSTGQQNYGYTF.

A word on this clone: Other DNA sequences within the sample encode an identical CDR3. The rearrangement joins TRBV11-1 to TRBJ2-1; D might be TRBD1 or TRBD2, each matching 5 bases. Germline lookup yields CDR1 SGHAT and CDR2 FQDESV (reference sequence). CDR3 length: 13 residues. V was cut by 5 bases and J by 4 bases, with 9 bases left in between. CDR3 region: CASSPGLYNEQFF. In DNA, the CDR3 is TGTGCCAGCAGCCCGGGGCTATACAATGAGCAGTTCTTC. Complete variable domain (other parts from reference TRBV11-1 and TRBJ2-1): EAEVAQSPRYKITEKSQAVAFWCDPISGHATLYWYRQILGQGPELLVQFQDESVVDDSQLPKDRFSAERLKGVDSTLKIQPAELGDSAMYLCASSPGLYNEQFFGPGTRLTVL.

The gene calls are TRBV5-1 and TRBJ2-1; a possible D gene is TRBD1 (6 bases). V lost 0 bases and J 7 bases, leaving 14 bases between the germline ends. Germline CDR1 reads SGHRS; CDR2 reads YFSETQ. There are 15 residues in the CDR3. The CDR3 loop is CASSLAGTGLNEQFF. The CDR3, as DNA: TGCGCCAGCAGCTTGGCCGGTACAGGGCTGAATGAGCAGTTCTTC.

The chain carries TRBV7-8 and TRBJ2-1; 8 positions match TRBD2. Germline V gene sequence: CDR1 SGHVS, CDR2 FQNEAQ. The CDR3 contains 18 residues. Unmatched junction bases numbered 17, after V lost 2 bases and J lost 8 bases. The DNA for the CDR3 is TGTGCCAGCAGCTTAAGAGTAGCGCTTACGGGAGGGATCCATGAGCAGTTCTTC. It specifies CASSLRVALTGGIHEQFF.

This clone has just a few counts. The rearrangement joins TRBV2 to TRBJ2-7; D is undetermined. Trimming pared 7 bases from V and 3 bases from J, leaving 10 bases between. CDR1 and CDR2 from the germline V gene are SNHLY and FYNNEI. CDR3 size: 12 residues. CDR3 sequence: CASTRAGYEQYF. CDR3 DNA: TGTGCCAGCACCCGAGCCGGCTACGAGCAGTACTTC.

The chain recombines TRBV4-1 with TRBJ2-7; tentative D call: TRBD2 (5 bases). V was shortened by 3 bases and J by 3 bases, with 9 bases between the two germline ends. The germline V gene encodes CDR1 MGHRA and CDR2 YSYEKL. This CDR3 is 13 amino acids long. In DNA form, the CDR3 reads TGCGCCAGCAGCCAGAACCGGGGCTACGAGCAGTACTTC. Translation: CASSQNRGYEQYF.

This clone was observed a few times. The CDR3, as DNA: TGTGCCTGGAGTACGGAGGTGGGAACTGAAGCTTTCTTT. It specifies CAWSTEVGTEAFF. This chain links TRBV30 with TRBJ1-1; D gene uncertain. V was clipped by 2 bases and J by 5 bases, with 12 bases between them. Germline loops: CDR1 GTSNPN, CDR2 SVGIG (reference sequence). There are 13 residues in the CDR3. The entire variable domain, with the rest obtained from reference TRBV30 and TRBJ1-1, is as follows: SQTIHQWPATLVQPVGSPLSLECTVEGTSNPNLYWYRQAAGRGLQLLFYSVGIGQISSEVPQNLSASRPQDRQFILSSKKLLLSDSGFYLCAWSTEVGTEAFFGQGTRLTVV.

This chain links TRBV7-9 with TRBJ2-5; D is ambiguous. V lost 3 bases, J lost 4 bases, and 12 bases lay in between. The length of the CDR3 is 14 residues. In germline, CDR1 is SEHNR, CDR2 FQNEAQ (reference sequence). DNA for the CDR3: TGTGCCAGCAGCTTTAGTTCCCTCGGAGAGACCCAGTACTTC. Amino acid sequence: CASSFSSLGETQYF.

The V and J genes are TRBV29-1 and TRBJ2-1; D is undetermined. CDR1 and CDR2 (germline): SQVTM, ANQGSEA. CDR3 length: 13 residues. Between the trimmed V and J ends, which lost 7 bases and 5 bases, there was a span of 15 bases. This CDR3 is CSGCAVKNNEQFF. The CDR3 coding sequence is TGCAGCGGATGTGCCGTGAAAAACAATGAGCAGTTCTTC.

J is TRBJ2-5 and V is TRBV30; TRBD1 matches at 7 bases. CDR3 length: 13 residues. Germline CDR1 reads GTSNPN; CDR2 reads SVGIG (reference sequence). J was trimmed by 3 bases and V by 3 bases; bases with no gene match: 4. The CDR3 DNA sequence: TGTGCCTGGAGCCACAGGGGTGAAGAGACCCAGTACTTC. Translation: CAWSHRGEETQYF. The variable domain in full, completed from reference TRBV30 and TRBJ2-5, reads SQTIHQWPATLVQPVGSPLSLECTVEGTSNPNLYWYRQAAGRGLQLLFYSVGIGQISSEVPQNLSASRPQDRQFILSSKKLLLSDSGFYLCAWSHRGEETQYFGPGTRLLVL.

The genes are TRBV6-6 and TRBJ1-5, with 7 nucleotides matching TRBD1. Germline-derived CDR1 and CDR2 are MNHNY and SVGAGI (reference sequence). J was trimmed by 1 base and V by 5 bases; bases with no gene match: 5. The CDR3 covers 15 residues. The CDR3 sequence is CASSPQGGSNQPQHF. The CDR3 coding sequence is TGTGCCAGCAGTCCTCAGGGGGGAAGCAATCAGCCCCAGCATTTT.

The chain joins TRBV29-1 to TRBJ2-3, with D uncertain. The CDR3 sequence is 12 residues long. Germline V gene sequence: CDR1 SQVTM, CDR2 ANQGSEA. V was clipped by 4 bases and J by 1 base, with 6 bases between them. CDR3 residues: CSVASGTDTQYF. CDR3 bases: TGCAGCGTTGCCTCCGGCACAGATACGCAGTATTTT.

The table lists this clone with a few counts. V usage is TRBV6-6 and J usage is TRBJ1-4; D remains unclear. Per the germline V gene, CDR1 is MNHNY and CDR2 is SVGAGI (reference sequence). Trimming pared 8 bases from V and 3 bases from J, leaving 7 bases between. CDR3 length: 12 amino acids. The CDR3 protein is CASCRANEKLFF. CDR3 coding DNA: TGTGCCAGCTGTAGAGCTAATGAAAAACTGTTTTTT.

The J gene is TRBJ1-5, the V gene TRBV7-2; TRBD1 matches at 7 bases. The V segment lost 4 bases and the J segment 4 bases; nucleotides outside the gene matches: 4. The CDR3 is 14 amino acids. Per germline, CDR1 SGHTA and CDR2 FQGNSA. The CDR3, as DNA: TGTGCCAGCAGCTCTCTGACAGGGAATCAGCCCCAGCATTTT. Amino acid sequence: CASSSLTGNQPQHF.

The V and J genes are TRBV29-1 and TRBJ2-4, with 7 bases aligning to TRBD1. V was clipped by 7 bases and J by 10 bases; unmatched bases: 16. This CDR3 region has 14 residues. In germline, CDR1 is SQVTM, CDR2 ANQGSEA. The CDR3 bases are TGCAGCGGTCAACAGGGGACGCTGGAAGGGATTCAGTACTTC. Translation gives CSGQQGTLEGIQYF.

The chain combines TRBV5-1 with TRBJ2-7, with D possibly being TRBD1 (5 bases). Trimming left V 0 bases short and J 7 bases short, with 14 bases between. The germline V gene encodes CDR1 SGHRS and CDR2 YFSETQ. The CDR3 sequence is 14 residues long. This CDR3 is CASSLGQGMGEQYF. CDR3 in DNA: TGCGCCAGCAGCTTGGGCCAGGGAATGGGGGAGCAGTACTTC.

This clone appeared a few times. This rearrangement joins TRBV2 to TRBJ2-1, with TRBD2 matching 14 bases. V dropped 5 bases and J dropped 6; count of bases not matched to a gene: 9. Germline CDR1 SNHLY, CDR2 FYNNEI. CDR3 size: 17 residues. The CDR3 reads CASSSLGTSGSFNEQFF. CDR3 coding DNA: TGTGCCAGCAGTTCCTTGGGGACTAGCGGGAGCTTCAATGAGCAGTTCTTC.

The chain joins TRBV29-1 to TRBJ2-7; D not resolved. The CDR3 totals 11 residues. The V gene's germline CDR1 is SQVTM and CDR2 ANQGSEA. V was pared by 7 bases and J by 7 bases, with 14 bases between. This CDR3 reads CSALSTQEQYF. DNA of the CDR3: TGCAGCGCCCTATCTACGCAGGAGCAGTACTTC.

The CDR3 reads CSVDSRGTGGEQYF. In nucleotides, the CDR3 is TGCAGCGTTGATTCCCGAGGGACCGGGGGCGAGCAGTACTTC. The rearrangement links TRBV29-1 to TRBJ2-7; TRBD2 might be the D (6 bases). The CDR3 totals 14 residues. Germline CDR1 and CDR2: SQVTM and ANQGSEA. V shed 3 bases and J shed 6 bases, with 18 bases lying between them.

This clone was recorded a few times. V usage is TRBV30 and J usage is TRBJ1-2; D gene uncertain. Trimming stripped 5 bases from V and 8 bases from J, with 12 bases between. Germline lookup yields CDR1 GTSNPN and CDR2 SVGIG (reference sequence). The CDR3 consists of 11 residues. CDR3 nucleotide sequence: TGTGCCTGGTCGCCAAATTCGGGCTACACCTTC. Translating gives CAWSPNSGYTF.

V gene TRBV28 combines with J gene TRBJ1-5, with D perhaps TRBD1 (5 bases). Germline CDR1 MDHEN, CDR2 SYDVKM. The CDR3 runs to 16 residues. V lost 5 bases and J lost 6, with 20 bases in between. CDR3 sequence: CASSSPQSRDRQPQHF. CDR3 coding DNA: TGTGCCAGCAGTAGTCCGCAATCCAGGGACCGTCAGCCCCAGCATTTT.

This clone has a handful of counts. The chain has TRBV6-6 and TRBJ2-6, with D possibly matching TRBD1 (5 bases). V was cut by 6 bases and J by 1 base, with 7 bases left in between. This CDR3 contains 14 residues. The germline V gene has CDR1 MNHNY and CDR2 SVGAGI (reference sequence). CDR3 residues: CASSRASGANVLTF. CDR3 nucleotide sequence: TGTGCCAGCAGCAGGGCGTCTGGGGCCAACGTCCTGACTTTC.